This T cell receptor beta chain was profiled in a study of blood T cells in healthy people across ages (dated by TCRdb to the mid-2010s). Notes on the research overall: In model experiments, roughly one uniquely barcoded TCR beta cDNA molecule per two T cells was captured by template switching. Using deep sequencing normalized with unique cDNA molecular identifiers, the study measured how TCR beta repertoire diversity changes with age. The donors were split into four age groups: young (average 16 years), middle-aged (around 40), aged (about 62) and long-lived (82). To avoid experimental bias, donors of different ages were distributed randomly across sequencing lanes. Two additional independent replicas of 1 million unique cDNA reads from the same blood draw were analyzed for two donors (one aged 18 to 29 and one aged 80 or older).

Study-level results and caveats: The CMV infection status of donors was not known, potentially confounding age-related changes in expanded clonotypes. Because profiling used bulk unsorted PBMCs, naive and antigen-experienced compartments could not be compared conclusively. Estimates of total diversity based on one million sequenced T cells were regarded as lower bounds and as underestimates. There was a strong correlation between observed TCR beta diversity and the percentage of naive T cells measured by flow cytometry. Compared with the aged group, the long-lived group had more naive CD4+ T cells, fewer expanded clones and increased TCR diversity, suggesting age selection. As age increased, observed TCR beta diversity per million T cells dropped in a roughly linear way, and a significant reduction was already evident by age around 41.

Libraries came from 5' RACE. TCRdb names Illumina HiSeq 2500 as the instrument used. A second PCR of 7 to 11 cycles was performed with a sample-barcoded 5' primer and a J-beta primer mix. Each TCR beta cDNA molecule received a unique molecular identifier from a template-switch 5' adaptor carrying 12 random nucleotides. Each sample yielded at least 2.5 million CDR3-containing paired-end reads. First-strand cDNA synthesis was performed from all RNA using the Mint cDNA synthesis kit, with priming by a TRBC-specific oligonucleotide. Following uracil-DNA glycosylase treatment, all cDNA underwent a first 18-cycle PCR with the universal primers M1SS and BC2_uni_R. The authors' analysis ran thus. Each sample was normalized by randomly selecting 1 million high-quality reads, each carrying a distinct molecular identifier. Instead of being binned into consensus sequences, reads with shared molecular identifiers were discarded. MiTCR, run with a Q25 quality threshold and the strictest error-elimination algorithm, handled CDR3 identification, clonotype clustering and error correction. Lower-bound total TCR beta diversity was estimated with a nonparametric unseen species model using Euler transformation. TCRdb trimmed public reads at Q25 via fastp, called clones via MiXCR and kept in-frame beta chains. Each entry is one CDR3 protein sequence, shown with its most common DNA and genes. The V and J calls come from TCRdb's annotation, not from the publication. A total of hundreds of thousands of distinct CDR3 sequences appear in this sample, roughly 52% of them only once. Around an eighth of the sample lies in the top ten.

Donors were 39 systemically healthy Caucasian individuals from Russia aged about 6 to 100 years. Around 10 milliliters of peripheral blood were drawn from each donor into EDTA-treated Vacutainer tubes. Ficoll-Paque density-gradient centrifugation was used to isolate PBMCs, with at least 7 million obtained per sample. Total RNA was extracted from PBMCs with Trizol reagent, with at least 6 micrograms obtained per sample. Naive CD45RAhigh/CD27high T cell percentages were measured by flow cytometry on a PBMC aliquot from every donor. Only a few counts were recorded for this clonotype. Its antigen remains undetermined. Within one base of it there is no much larger clone, and no base qualities were kept. The cysteine opens and the phenylalanine closes a CDR3 of 15 amino acids. The only DNA kept is the CDR3, 45 bases in frame from the first base. V is cut by 1 base and J by 2 bases, and the space between the germline ends is 12 bases. For CDR1 and CDR2, the germline V gene (reference sequence) lists SGHKS and YYEKEE.

The source is a young man in good health. Recombination linked TRBV5-5 to TRBJ1-2; too little of a D gene remains to name it. The specimen sequenced was blood. The CDR3 region reads CASSLSWAGNYGYTF. The DNA sequence follows: TGTGCCAGCAGCTTGTCTTGGGCCGGCAACTATGGCTACACCTTC.